These 25 T cell receptor beta chains were all obtained from the same sample, sequenced in a study of blood T cell repertoires in COVID-19. Only in-frame clones appear in the TCRdb table, and some are missing; sequencing was by immunoSEQ multiplex PCR. The profile covers 95,000 or so clones, with under 85% appearing a single time and approximately 24% taken by the ten largest. Specimen: peripheral blood. Receptors originate from a human donor in a cohort sampled during active COVID-19.

This chain links TRBV18 with TRBJ2-3; tentative D call: TRBD2 (5 bases). This CDR3 is built from 16 residues. In germline, CDR1 is KGHSH, CDR2 LQKENI. Trimming cost V 1 base and J 5 bases, with 16 bases left between them. This CDR3 reads CASSPRINSRGDTQYF. CDR3 coding DNA: TGTGCCAGCTCACCACGTATAAACTCCCGGGGAGATACGCAGTATTTT.

This chain connects TRBV7-8 to TRBJ2-7; 11 bases map to TRBD2. Germline values: CDR1 SGHVS, CDR2 FQNEAQ. V shed 10 bases, J shed 3 bases, and the junction held 8 bases outside the gene matches. The CDR3 has 14 amino acids. The CDR3 spells CATATSGSSYEQYF. The DNA of the CDR3 is TGTGCCACGGCTACTAGCGGGAGTAGCTACGAGCAGTACTTC.

V and J are TRBV29-1 and TRBJ2-5; D call uncertain. Germline V gene sequence: CDR1 SQVTM, CDR2 ANQGSEA. Deletions cut 3 bases from V and 5 bases from J, with 10 bases between. The CDR3 has 12 amino acids. This chain's CDR3 is CSVEVLRETQYF. Here the CDR3 DNA reads TGCAGCGTTGAGGTGCTACGGGAGACCCAGTACTTC.

The gene calls are TRBV11-2 and TRBJ2-1; 9 positions agree with TRBD2. CDR1 SGHAT and CDR2 FQNNGV come from the germline V gene. Trimming took 7 bases from V and 0 from J; bases not matched to a gene: 1. This CDR3 is built from 14 residues. The CDR3 DNA sequence: TGTGCCAGCAAGCGGGAGGCCTCCTACAATGAGCAGTTCTTC. Translated, it gives CASKREASYNEQFF.

The V and J genes are TRBV5-6 and TRBJ2-7; D gene unclear. V lost 0 bases and J lost 1, with 14 bases in between. CDR1 SGHDT and CDR2 YYEEEE come from the germline V gene. The CDR3 spans 16 residues. The CDR3 spells CASSLAYSVASYEQYF. The DNA of the CDR3 is TGTGCCAGCAGCTTGGCCTACAGTGTGGCGTCCTACGAGCAGTACTTC.

The J gene is TRBJ2-5, the V gene TRBV29-1; 7 nucleotides agree with TRBD1. The CDR3 consists of 12 residues. Germline CDR1 and CDR2: SQVTM and ANQGSEA. The trim removed 4 bases at V and 2 bases at J, leaving 1 base unmatched. CDR3 region: CSVVGQQETQYF. The CDR3, as DNA: TGCAGCGTTGTGGGACAGCAAGAGACCCAGTACTTC.

Comments on this clone: Other nucleotide sequences in the sample specify the same CDR3. This chain links TRBV19 with TRBJ1-5, with a tentative D call TRBD1 (6 bases). V lost 4 bases to trimming and J lost 1 base, with 8 bases between them. The CDR3 has 14 residues. CDR1 is LNHDA and CDR2 is SQIVND in the germline V gene (reference sequence). CDR3 sequence reads: CASSNRESNQPQHF. CDR3 sequence (DNA): TGTGCCAGTAGTAACAGGGAGAGCAATCAGCCCCAGCATTTT.

The chain has TRBV3-1 (or the pseudogene TRBV3-2) and TRBJ1-6; D perhaps matches TRBD1 (6 bases). Per the germline V gene, CDR1 is LGHDT and CDR2 is YNNKEL (reference sequence). Trimming removed 0 bases at V and 8 bases at J, with 26 bases between. The CDR3 covers 20 residues. The CDR3 bases are TGTGCCAGCAGCCAAGATCGGGCAGGCCGCTACCCCTCAGGGGATTCACCCCTCCACTTT. This translates into CASSQDRAGRYPSGDSPLHF.

This clone was counted once. The chain uses TRBV4-2 and TRBJ1-6; 8 bases line up with TRBD1. With V trimmed by 0 bases and J by 9 bases, 7 bases remained unmatched. The CDR3 spans 16 residues. Germline V lookup: CDR1 LGHNA, CDR2 YNFKEQ. CDR3 sequence (DNA): TGTGCCAGCAGCCAAGATTGGCGACAGGGGTTTTCACCCCTCCACTTT. Translated: CASSQDWRQGFSPLHF.

This clone was counted a few times. The rearrangement joins TRBV7-9 to TRBJ1-5, with no clear D. Trimming removed 3 bases at V and 6 bases at J, with 12 bases between. The CDR3 loop spans 14 amino acids. Germline loops: CDR1 SEHNR, CDR2 FQNEAQ (reference sequence). The DNA for the CDR3 is TGTGCCAGCAGCTTTGGAGGGCTGATTCAGCCCCAGCATTTT. Translated: CASSFGGLIQPQHF.

The chain joins TRBV27 to TRBJ2-7, with TRBD1 matching over 7 bases. The CDR3 is 13 amino acids. The V gene's germline CDR1 is MNHEY and CDR2 SMNVEV (reference sequence). J gave up 8 bases and V 4 bases, and 8 bases lay outside the gene matches. The chain's CDR3 is CASSSTNRGKQYF. The CDR3, as DNA: TGTGCCAGCAGTTCAACAAACAGGGGAAAGCAGTACTTC.

J is TRBJ1-4 and V is TRBV5-1; TRBD1 agrees at 7 bases. V lost 3 bases to trimming and J lost 4 bases; unmatched junction nucleotides: 3. Germline V gene lookup returns CDR1 SGHRS and CDR2 YFSETQ. The CDR3 runs to 14 residues. This chain's CDR3 is CASSSGQDNEKLFF. DNA for the CDR3: TGCGCCAGCAGCTCTGGACAGGATAATGAAAAACTGTTTTTT.

This clone was seen just once. V usage is TRBV5-1 and J usage is TRBJ2-1, with 8 bases matching TRBD2. Trimming took 3 bases from V and 7 from J; bases not matched to a gene: 9. Germline CDR1 reads SGHRS; CDR2 reads YFSETQ. The CDR3 length is 15 residues. The CDR3 bases are TGCGCCAGCAGCTGGGGCAGCGGGGGAAGTAATGAGCAGTTCTTC. Protein product: CASSWGSGGSNEQFF.

The CDR3 nucleotides are TGTGCCAGCAGCTCTACAGGGTTGACCGGGGAGCTGTTTTTT. Translated: CASSSTGLTGELFF. The chain has TRBV11-3 and TRBJ2-2; possible D gene TRBD1, 6 bases. Looked up from germline, CDR1 is SGHNT and CDR2 is YENEEA. The CDR3 spans 14 residues. V shed 4 bases and J shed 5 bases, with 11 bases lying between them. Drawing the rest from reference TRBV11-3 and TRBJ2-2, the complete variable domain is EAGVVQSPRYKIIEKKQPVAFWCNPISGHNTLYWYLQNLGQGPELLIRYENEEAVDDSQLPKDRFSAERLKGVDSTLKIQPAELGDSAVYLCASSSTGLTGELFFGEGSRLTVL.

V and J are TRBV5-5 and TRBJ1-5, with D possibly TRBD1 on 5 matching bases. The V gene lost 3 bases and the J gene lost 0 bases, with 10 bases spanning the gap. CDR1 and CDR2 from the germline V gene are SGHKS and YYEKEE (reference sequence). The CDR3 is 15 residues long. The CDR3 here is CASSSEGYSNQPQHF. Here the CDR3 DNA reads TGTGCCAGCAGCTCGGAGGGGTATAGCAATCAGCCCCAGCATTTT.

This sequence joins TRBV4-3 and TRBJ1-4; TRBD1 is a possible D gene (6 bases). The CDR3 spans 16 residues. The ends were cut back, 2 bases at V and 1 base at J, with 11 bases in the middle. Germline V lookup: CDR1 LGHNA, CDR2 YSLEER. The CDR3 DNA follows: TGCGCCAGCAGCCAAAACAGGGTAATAACTAATGAAAAACTGTTTTTT. Protein: CASSQNRVITNEKLFF.

This clone was observed a single time. The rearrangement links TRBV7-2 to TRBJ2-3; 9 bases align to TRBD2. Germline lookup yields CDR1 SGHTA and CDR2 FQGNSA. The CDR3 loop spans 16 amino acids. V lost 7 bases and J lost 4; bases outside the gene matches: 12. This CDR3 reads CASTPRGGGAADTQYF. The CDR3, as DNA: TGTGCCAGCACCCCCCGCGGCGGGGGGGCCGCAGATACGCAGTATTTT. Supplemented by reference TRBV7-2 and TRBJ2-3, the full variable domain reads GAGVSQSPSNKVTEKGKDVELRCDPISGHTALYWYRQSLGQGLEFLIYFQGNSAPDKSGLPSDRFSAERTGGSVSTLTIQRTQQEDSAVYLCASTPRGGGAADTQYFGPGTRLTVL.

This clone was detected only once. V usage is TRBV7-2 and J usage is TRBJ2-3, with a weak D call TRBD1 (6 bases). V lost 0 bases and J 2 bases, leaving 15 bases between the germline ends. There are 17 residues in the CDR3. Germline CDR1 and CDR2: SGHTA and FQGNSA. DNA for the CDR3: TGTGCCAGCAGCTTAGCGGGCAGGGGCGAACCCACAGATACGCAGTATTTT. It encodes CASSLAGRGEPTDTQYF.

The J gene is TRBJ2-6, the V gene TRBV18; the D gene is possibly TRBD2 (7 bases). V shed 4 bases and J shed 2 bases, with 18 bases lying between them. The germline V gene has CDR1 KGHSH and CDR2 LQKENI. The CDR3 has 18 amino acids. The CDR3 region has the DNA TGTGCCAGCTCACTCATAGGGGGGGCGGACGCTGGGGCCAACGTCCTGACTTTC. Translation gives CASSLIGGADAGANVLTF.

This sequence joins TRBV28 and TRBJ1-1, with TRBD1 as a possible D gene (5 bases). V lost 5 bases and J lost 11, with 21 bases in between. CDR3 length: 14 residues. Germline values: CDR1 MDHEN, CDR2 SYDVKM. The CDR3 sequence is CASSPPPPDSGAFF. For the CDR3, the DNA is TGTGCCAGCAGTCCTCCACCTCCAGACAGTGGGGCTTTCTTT.

The V call is TRBV6-2 or TRBV6-3, the J call TRBJ1-5, with 10 bases fitting TRBD1. CDR1 MNHEY and CDR2 SVGEGT come from the germline V gene. The CDR3 has 15 residues. V was pared by 5 bases and J by 6 bases, with 7 bases of the junction left unmatched. This CDR3 is CASSRQGAGSQPQHF. The CDR3 region has the DNA TGTGCCAGCAGTAGACAGGGGGCAGGGTCTCAGCCCCAGCATTTT.

The rearrangement links TRBV28 to TRBJ1-5; 7 nucleotides line up with TRBD1. The CDR3 sequence is 14 residues long. J was trimmed by 7 bases and V by 5 bases; bases with no gene match: 8. Looked up from germline, CDR1 is MDHEN and CDR2 is SYDVKM. CDR3 loop: CASSGDRVVQPQHF. CDR3 bases: TGTGCCAGCAGTGGAGACAGGGTAGTCCAGCCCCAGCATTTT.

J is TRBJ2-5 and V is TRBV25-1, with D possibly being TRBD2 (5 bases). Per the germline V gene, CDR1 is MGHDK and CDR2 is SYGVNS. CDR3 size: 16 residues. The V and J ends lost 3 bases and 6 bases respectively, with 20 bases between them. CDR3 protein: CASSDGTPDSHKTQYF. The DNA of the CDR3 is TGTGCCAGCAGTGACGGAACGCCGGACTCTCATAAGACCCAGTACTTC.

The chain is built from TRBV3-1 (or the pseudogene TRBV3-2) and TRBJ2-7; D call uncertain. Per the germline V gene, CDR1 is LGHDT and CDR2 is YNNKEL (reference sequence). Trimming shortened V by 1 base and J by 10 bases, and 8 bases separated the two germline ends. CDR3 length: 11 residues. CDR3 DNA sequence: TGTGCCAGCAGCCAAGCCCAGTCCCAGTACTTC. Residues: CASSQAQSQYF.

The rearrangement uses TRBV3-1 (or the pseudogene TRBV3-2) and TRBJ2-3; D is uncertain. The CDR3 has 12 residues. CDR1 is LGHDT, CDR2 YNNKEL, per germline (reference sequence). V lost 4 bases, J lost 3 bases, and 5 bases lay in between. The CDR3 bases are TGTGCCAGCAGCCTCCTTACAGATACGCAGTATTTT. Translating gives CASSLLTDTQYF.